Listed below are T cell receptor beta chains from one sample, sequenced in a study of shared clonotypes between healthy human individuals. Measured with immunoSEQ multiplex PCR; TCRdb has only the in-frame clones, and not every one. The sample contains some 790,000 clones, roughly two thirds of which appear only once. Material for sequencing was memory CD4+ T cells sorted from blood. These receptors were taken from a woman in her 30s in good health. The CDR3 runs from the conserved cysteine through the conserved F or W. The D gene is left open where the match is weak. Only part of the rows carry a size: once, few, many, or a class if the clone is expanded.

d_gene	j_gene	len	v_gene	abundance	CDR3aa	CDR3nt
-	TRBJ2-5	14	TRBV7-2	-	CASSLAGVGETQYF	TGTGCCAGCAGCTTAGCGGGAGTTGGCGAGACCCAGTACTTC
-	TRBJ1-1	12	TRBV18	-	CASSPYQGEAFF	TGTGCCAGCTCACCGTATCAGGGTGAAGCTTTCTTT
TRBD2	TRBJ2-1	17	TRBV4-2	few	CASSPEAGTSGRHEQFF	TGTGCCAGCAGCCCAGAAGCCGGGACTAGCGGGAGACATGAGCAGTTCTTC
-	TRBJ2-7	13	TRBV6-5	-	CASSPQAPYEQYF	TGTGCCAGCAGCCCACAGGCTCCCTACGAGCAGTACTTC
-	TRBJ1-2	11	TRBV29-1	few	CSVAWDSRYTF	TGCAGCGTTGCCTGGGACTCCCGCTACACCTTC
-	TRBJ2-7	11	TRBV19	-	CASSSAGKEYF	TGTGCCAGTAGTTCGGCGGGAAAGGAGTACTTC
-	TRBJ2-3	15	TRBV11-2	-	CASSLEPMSTDTQYF	TGTGCCAGCAGCTTAGAGCCAATGAGCACAGATACGCAGTATTTT
-	TRBJ2-2	15	TRBV7-3	-	CASSLYGWRVGELFF	TGTGCCAGCAGCTTATACGGGTGGCGGGTCGGGGAGCTGTTTTTT
-	TRBJ1-5	12	TRBV28	-	CASATFGQPQHF	TGTGCCAGCGCGACGTTCGGTCAGCCCCAGCATTTT
-	TRBJ2-7	14	TRBV18	few	CASSPPYPPHEQYF	TGTGCCAGCTCACCACCATATCCCCCCCACGAGCAGTACTTC
-	TRBJ1-4	15	TRBV27	once	CASSLGRLGIEKLFF	TGTGCCAGCAGTTTAGGCAGACTTGGTATTGAAAAACTGTTTTTT
-	TRBJ2-1	13	TRBV6-6	few	CASSYLQQAELFF	TGTGCCAGCAGTTACTTACAACAGGCTGAGCTGTTCTTC
TRBD2	TRBJ2-7	14	TRBV7-2	once	CASRREAGLDEQYF	TGTGCCAGCAGACGGGAGGCGGGACTGGACGAGCAGTACTTC
TRBD2	TRBJ2-7	15	TRBV7-9	-	CASSSTSGRSYEQYF	TGTGCCAGCAGCTCTACTAGCGGGCGATCCTACGAGCAGTACTTC
TRBD2	TRBJ2-1	18	TRBV4-1	-	CASSQEGHLAATYNEQFF	TGCGCCAGCAGCCAAGAAGGCCACCTAGCGGCGACCTACAATGAGCAGTTCTTC
TRBD1	TRBJ2-1	15	TRBV6-1	-	CASGVWTGPTNEQFF	TGTGCCAGCGGGGTGTGGACAGGGCCTACAAATGAGCAGTTCTTC
-	TRBJ1-1	12	TRBV7-9	-	CASSLGRTEAFF	TGTGCCAGCAGCTTGGGTCGCACTGAAGCTTTCTTT
-	TRBJ2-5	15	TRBV5-1	many	CASSTGLGAEETQYF	TGCGCCAGCAGCACCGGATTGGGCGCTGAGGAGACCCAGTACTTC
-	TRBJ2-6	17	TRBV18	-	CASSSFQDSSGANVLTF	TGTGCCAGCTCAAGTTTCCAGGATTCGTCTGGGGCCAACGTCCTGACTTTC
TRBD1	TRBJ2-7	14	TRBV2	-	CASRGLGQGLEQYF	TGTGCCAGCAGGGGCTTGGGACAGGGGCTCGAGCAGTACTTC
-	TRBJ2-7	15	TRBV19	-	CASSISGTVRDEQYF	TGTGCCAGTAGTATCTCCGGGACGGTTCGGGACGAGCAGTACTTC
-	TRBJ2-1	13	TRBV5-1	-	CASSPRDGDEQFF	TGCGCCAGCAGCCCCCGGGATGGAGATGAGCAGTTCTTC